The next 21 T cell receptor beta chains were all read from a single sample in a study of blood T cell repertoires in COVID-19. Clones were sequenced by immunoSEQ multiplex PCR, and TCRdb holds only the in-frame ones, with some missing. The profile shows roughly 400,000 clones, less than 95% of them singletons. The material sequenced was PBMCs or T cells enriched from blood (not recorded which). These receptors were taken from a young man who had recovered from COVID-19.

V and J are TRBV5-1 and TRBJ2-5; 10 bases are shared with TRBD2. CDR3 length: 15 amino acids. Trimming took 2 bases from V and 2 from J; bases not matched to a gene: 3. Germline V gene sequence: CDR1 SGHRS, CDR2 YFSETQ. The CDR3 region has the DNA TGCGCCAGCAGCTTTAGCGGGGGGCCACAAGAGACCCAGTACTTC. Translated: CASSFSGGPQETQYF.

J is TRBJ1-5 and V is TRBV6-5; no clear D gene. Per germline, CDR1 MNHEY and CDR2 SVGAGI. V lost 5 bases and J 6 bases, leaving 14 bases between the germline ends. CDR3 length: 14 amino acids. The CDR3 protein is CASSKQFSGQPQHF. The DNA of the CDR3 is TGTGCCAGCAGTAAGCAATTTAGTGGTCAGCCCCAGCATTTT.

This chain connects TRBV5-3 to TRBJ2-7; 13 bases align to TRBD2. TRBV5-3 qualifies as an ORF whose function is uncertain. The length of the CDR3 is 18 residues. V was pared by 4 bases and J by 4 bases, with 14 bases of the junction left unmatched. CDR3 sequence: CARSPGLAGVSHGYEQYF. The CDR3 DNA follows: TGTGCCAGAAGCCCAGGACTAGCGGGAGTCTCGCACGGATACGAGCAGTACTTC.

CDR3 sequence reads: CASSSSWFRGYGYTF. The CDR3 nucleotides read TGTGCCAGCAGCTCGAGCTGGTTTAGAGGCTATGGCTACACCTTC. The rearrangement joins TRBV9 to TRBJ1-2; D unclear. Germline V CDR1 and CDR2: SGDLS, YYNGEE. The CDR3 runs 15 residues. Trimming took 4 bases from V and 4 from J, leaving 17 bases between them.

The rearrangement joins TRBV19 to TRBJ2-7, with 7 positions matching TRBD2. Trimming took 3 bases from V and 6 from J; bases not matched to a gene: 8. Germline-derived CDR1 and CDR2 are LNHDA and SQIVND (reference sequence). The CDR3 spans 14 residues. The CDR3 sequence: CASSIGGTVSEQYF. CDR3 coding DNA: TGTGCCAGTAGTATCGGGGGGACCGTTAGCGAGCAGTACTTC.

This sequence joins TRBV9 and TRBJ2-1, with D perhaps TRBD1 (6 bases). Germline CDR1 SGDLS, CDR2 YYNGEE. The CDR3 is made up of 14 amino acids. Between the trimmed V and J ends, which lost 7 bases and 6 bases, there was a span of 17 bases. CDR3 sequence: CASSQGTMANEQFF. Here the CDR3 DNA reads TGTGCCAGCTCACAGGGAACAATGGCCAATGAGCAGTTCTTC.

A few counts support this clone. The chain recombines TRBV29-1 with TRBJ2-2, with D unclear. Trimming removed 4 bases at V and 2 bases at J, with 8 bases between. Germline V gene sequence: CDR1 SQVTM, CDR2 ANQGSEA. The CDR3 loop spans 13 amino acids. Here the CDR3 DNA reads TGCAGCGTTGTTGCCACTAACACCGGGGAGCTGTTTTTT. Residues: CSVVATNTGELFF.

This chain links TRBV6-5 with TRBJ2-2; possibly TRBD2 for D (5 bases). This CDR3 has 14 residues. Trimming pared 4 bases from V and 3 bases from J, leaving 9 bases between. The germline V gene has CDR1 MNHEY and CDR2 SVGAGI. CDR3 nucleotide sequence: TGTGCCAGCAGTTCCGGGGTGGACACCGGGGAGCTGTTTTTT. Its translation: CASSSGVDTGELFF.

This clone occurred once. This CDR3 reads CASSLGWRDGNTEAFF. The DNA for the CDR3 is TGCGCCAGCAGCCTCGGGTGGAGAGATGGGAACACTGAAGCTTTCTTT. This chain connects TRBV5-1 to TRBJ1-1, with D unclear. CDR3 length equals 16 residues. Trimming stripped 4 bases from V and 1 base from J, with 17 bases between. CDR1 is SGHRS and CDR2 is YFSETQ in the germline V gene.

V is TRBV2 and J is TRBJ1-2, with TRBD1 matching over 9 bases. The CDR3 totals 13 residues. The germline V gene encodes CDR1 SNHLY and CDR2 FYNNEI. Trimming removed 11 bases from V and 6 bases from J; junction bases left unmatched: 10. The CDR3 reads CAGTRDRVNGYTF. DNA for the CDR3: TGTGCCGGAACCCGGGACAGGGTCAATGGCTACACCTTC.

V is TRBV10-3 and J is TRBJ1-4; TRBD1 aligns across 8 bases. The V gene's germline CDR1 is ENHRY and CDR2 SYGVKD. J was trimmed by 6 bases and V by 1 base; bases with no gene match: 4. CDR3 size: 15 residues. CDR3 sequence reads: CAISEYGQGDEKLFF. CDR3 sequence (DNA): TGTGCCATCAGTGAGTATGGACAGGGTGATGAAAAACTGTTTTTT.

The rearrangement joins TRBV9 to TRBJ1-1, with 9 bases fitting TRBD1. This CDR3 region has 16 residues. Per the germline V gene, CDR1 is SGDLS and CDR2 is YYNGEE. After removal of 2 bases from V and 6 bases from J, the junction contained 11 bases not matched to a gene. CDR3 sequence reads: CASSVDPGTGLAEAFF. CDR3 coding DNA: TGTGCCAGCAGCGTTGACCCCGGGACAGGGTTGGCTGAAGCTTTCTTT.

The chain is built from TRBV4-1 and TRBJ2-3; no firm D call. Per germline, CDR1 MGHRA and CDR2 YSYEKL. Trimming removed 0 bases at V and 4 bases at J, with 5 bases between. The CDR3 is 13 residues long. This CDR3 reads CASSQDSPDTQYF. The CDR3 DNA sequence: TGCGCCAGCAGCCAAGATAGCCCAGATACGCAGTATTTT.

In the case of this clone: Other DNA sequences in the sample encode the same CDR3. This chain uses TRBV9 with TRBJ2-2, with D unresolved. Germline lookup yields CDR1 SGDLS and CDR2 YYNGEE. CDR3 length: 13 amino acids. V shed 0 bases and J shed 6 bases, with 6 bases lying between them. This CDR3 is CASSVVGAGELFF. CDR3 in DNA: TGTGCCAGCAGCGTAGTGGGCGCCGGGGAGCTGTTTTTT.

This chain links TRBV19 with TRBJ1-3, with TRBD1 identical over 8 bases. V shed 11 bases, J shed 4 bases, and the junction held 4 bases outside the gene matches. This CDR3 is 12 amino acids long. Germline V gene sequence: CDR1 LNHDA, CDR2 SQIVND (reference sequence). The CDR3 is CAGGTGGNTIYF. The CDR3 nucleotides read TGTGCCGGAGGGACAGGCGGAAACACCATATATTTT.

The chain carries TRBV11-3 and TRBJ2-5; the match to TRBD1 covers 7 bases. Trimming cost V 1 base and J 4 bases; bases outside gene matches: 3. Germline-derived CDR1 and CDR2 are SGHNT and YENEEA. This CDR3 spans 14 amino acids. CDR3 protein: CASSLVGGGETQYF. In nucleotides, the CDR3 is TGTGCCAGCAGCTTAGTAGGGGGCGGAGAGACCCAGTACTTC. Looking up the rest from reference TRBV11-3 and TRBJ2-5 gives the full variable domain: EAGVVQSPRYKIIEKKQPVAFWCNPISGHNTLYWYLQNLGQGPELLIRYENEEAVDDSQLPKDRFSAERLKGVDSTLKIQPAELGDSAVYLCASSLVGGGETQYFGPGTRLLVL.

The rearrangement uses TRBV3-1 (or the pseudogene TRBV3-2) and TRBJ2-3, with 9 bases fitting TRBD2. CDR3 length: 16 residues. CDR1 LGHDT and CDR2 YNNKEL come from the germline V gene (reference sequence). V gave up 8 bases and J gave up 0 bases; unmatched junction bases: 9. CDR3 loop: CASGEAGGASTDTQYF. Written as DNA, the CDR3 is TGTGCCAGCGGGGAAGCGGGGGGCGCCAGCACAGATACGCAGTATTTT.

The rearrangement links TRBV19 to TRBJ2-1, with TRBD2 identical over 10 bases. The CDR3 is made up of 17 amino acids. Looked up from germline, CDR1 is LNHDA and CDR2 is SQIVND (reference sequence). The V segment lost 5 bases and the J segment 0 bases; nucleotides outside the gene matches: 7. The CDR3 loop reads CASSATSGLSSYNEQFF. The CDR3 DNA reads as TGTGCCAGTAGTGCGACTAGCGGGCTTAGCTCCTACAATGAGCAGTTCTTC.

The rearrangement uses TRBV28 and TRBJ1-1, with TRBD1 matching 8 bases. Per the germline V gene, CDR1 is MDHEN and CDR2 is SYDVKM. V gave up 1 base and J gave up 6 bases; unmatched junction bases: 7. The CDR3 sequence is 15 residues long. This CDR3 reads CASSLFLGTGPEAFF. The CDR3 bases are TGTGCCAGCAGTTTATTTCTAGGGACAGGCCCTGAAGCTTTCTTT.

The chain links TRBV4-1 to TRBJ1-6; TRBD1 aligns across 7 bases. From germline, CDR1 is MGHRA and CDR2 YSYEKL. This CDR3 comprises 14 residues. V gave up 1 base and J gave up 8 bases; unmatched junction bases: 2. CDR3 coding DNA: TGCGCCAGCAGCCAAGCCACAGGGGATTCACCCCTCCACTTT. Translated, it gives CASSQATGDSPLHF.

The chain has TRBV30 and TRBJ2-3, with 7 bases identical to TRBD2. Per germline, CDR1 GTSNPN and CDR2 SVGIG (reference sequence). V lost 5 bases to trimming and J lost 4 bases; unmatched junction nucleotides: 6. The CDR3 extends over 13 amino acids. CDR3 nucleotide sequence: TGTGCCTGGGGACTAGTTGGAGCAGATACGCAGTATTTT. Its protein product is CAWGLVGADTQYF.